This T cell receptor beta chain was captured by sequencing in a study of OX40 agonist ivuxolimab in advanced cancers. With 5 bases removed from V and 1 base from J, the gap between germline ends came to 14 bases. This CDR3 has 15 amino acids. The V gene's germline CDR1 is LGHNA and CDR2 YNFKEQ. Sequencing was performed with immunoSEQ multiplex PCR; in TCRdb, only in-frame clones are kept and a portion is missing. Of approximately 15,000 clones in the sample, around 77% are singletons; the top ten hold around 25%. This receptor was obtained from an adult with an advanced solid tumor such as melanoma, head and neck, liver or kidney cancer. The chain has TRBV4-2 and TRBJ1-2; TRBD1 is a possible D gene (5 bases). The material was CD4+ or CD8+ T cells sorted from blood, obtained in a trial of the OX40 agonist ivuxolimab. The CDR3 sequence: CASSLDGTVNYGYTF. As DNA, the CDR3 is TGTGCCAGCAGCTTGGACGGGACGGTTAACTATGGCTACACCTTC.